Shown below are 7 T cell receptor beta chains from a single sample sequenced in a study of cytomegalovirus exposure and HLA in healthy donors (TCRdb year 2017). The library was obtained by the immunoSEQ multiplex PCR assay. For the multiplex PCR, a mixture combining 60 forward primers for TCR Vbeta segments and 13 reverse primers for TCR Jbeta segments was used. TCRdb re-hosts the immuneACCESS table, in-frame sequences only. Its copies lack some clones; in the studies checked, an unresolved V gene accounts for under half of them, and the cause for the rest is not known. In all, the sample holds some 99,000 clones, and roughly 76% of those were seen once. The ten largest clonotypes hold 6.5% to 8.5% of the sample. The sequenced sample was PBMCs. These receptors all stem from a woman in her forties or fifties in good health and CMV-seropositive.

The chain employs TRBV29-1 and TRBJ2-5; 13 nucleotides line up with TRBD2. Trimming cost V 4 bases and J 5 bases; bases outside gene matches: 10. Germline CDR1 and CDR2: SQVTM and ANQGSEA. This CDR3 spans 16 amino acids. The DNA for the CDR3 is TGCAGCGTTGGGGGACTAGCGGGACAGGGAGGGGAGACCCAGTACTTC. Its protein product is CSVGGLAGQGGETQYF.

V gene TRBV29-1 combines with J gene TRBJ1-3, with D maybe TRBD1 (6 bases). Trimming took 4 bases from V and 2 from J, leaving 9 bases between them. The CDR3 sequence is 13 residues long. CDR1 is SQVTM and CDR2 is ANQGSEA in the germline V gene. The DNA of the CDR3 is TGCAGCGTTGTCCAGGGGACTGGAAACACCATATATTTT. This translates into CSVVQGTGNTIYF.

This clone was counted a few times. CDR3 region: CASSVGGGTEQYF. Here the CDR3 DNA reads TGTGCCAGCAGCGTAGGAGGCGGGACCGAGCAGTACTTC. V and J are TRBV9 and TRBJ2-7, with D possibly TRBD2 on 6 matching bases. With 0 bases removed from V and 6 bases from J, the gap between germline ends came to 10 bases. Germline V gives CDR1 SGDLS, CDR2 YYNGEE. CDR3 length equals 13 residues.

This chain links TRBV7-9 with TRBJ1-3; 8 nucleotides line up with TRBD1. Trimming cost V 5 bases and J 0 bases; bases outside gene matches: 3. Germline V CDR1 and CDR2: SEHNR, FQNEAQ (reference sequence). The CDR3 loop spans 15 amino acids. In DNA form, the CDR3 reads TGTGCCAGCAGCGCGACAGGGGTCTCTGGAAACACCATATATTTT. This translates into CASSATGVSGNTIYF.

V and J are TRBV6-6 and TRBJ2-5, with D possibly TRBD1 on 6 matching bases. The last part of the DNA fits TRBJ2-7 better; the J call may be wrong. This CDR3 has 14 amino acids. In germline, CDR1 is MNHNY, CDR2 SVGAGI (reference sequence). The CDR3 sequence is CASSYFRGPYEQYF. For the CDR3, the DNA is TGTGCCAGCAGTTACTTCAGGGGCCCATACGAGCAGTACTTC.

This rearrangement joins TRBV5-8 to TRBJ2-6; D gene unclear. V was clipped by 4 bases and J by 0 bases, with 5 bases between them. CDR3 length: 14 amino acids. Germline V gene lookup returns CDR1 SGHTS and CDR2 YDEGEE. The CDR3 loop is CASSLGSGANVLTF. The CDR3 coding sequence is TGTGCCAGCAGCCTCGGCTCTGGGGCCAACGTCCTGACTTTC.

This rearrangement joins TRBV29-1 to TRBJ2-5; a possible D gene is TRBD1 (5 bases). CDR3 length: 13 residues. The germline gives CDR1 SQVTM, CDR2 ANQGSEA. V shed 8 bases and J shed 6 bases, with 19 bases lying between them. CDR3 DNA sequence: TGCAGCTGTGAACAGGTTTCTGTGAAGACCCAGTACTTC. This gives the protein CSCEQVSVKTQYF.